The 20 T cell receptor beta chains presented below share a single source sample, sequenced in a study of synovial regulatory T cells in juvenile arthritis. This table comes from immunoSEQ multiplex PCR, and its TCRdb copy is limited to in-frame clones, with some not included. In all, the sample yields roughly 10,000 clones. Input material: Treg cells from blood. The subset was: remaining (HLA-DR-negative) circulating blood Treg cells. These TCRs come from a donor between 2 and 29 years old with juvenile idiopathic arthritis.

This chain links TRBV7-2 with TRBJ1-2; TCRdb proposes TRBD1, but this gene call is untestable without DNA. In germline, CDR1 is SGHTA, CDR2 FQGNSA. CDR3 length equals 13 residues. There is no recorded DNA. The CDR3 is CASRSQGARGYTF.

The chain is built from TRBV28 and TRBJ1-5; the D call of TRBD1 rests on TCRdb alone, since no DNA is present to check it. The germline CDR1 and CDR2 sequences are MDHEN and SYDVKM. The CDR3 spans 15 residues. No DNA sequence is on record. Here the CDR3 reads CASRFVEGGRQPQHF.

The V and J genes are TRBV28 and TRBJ1-2. CDR1 and CDR2 (germline): MDHEN, SYDVKM. The CDR3 spans 16 residues. The nucleotide record is missing. CDR3 sequence reads: CASRFPTGTANYGYTF.

This clone is classed as medium-sized (0.01 to 0.1%) by frequency. V usage is TRBV19 and J usage is TRBJ1-1; there is no DNA to check the TCRdb D call of TRBD1. Germline lookup yields CDR1 LNHDA and CDR2 SQIVND (reference sequence). This CDR3 has 13 residues. A DNA sequence was not provided. This CDR3 reads CASSIPQITEAFF.

This chain joins TRBV6-6 and TRBJ1-5. Germline V lookup: CDR1 MNHNY, CDR2 SVGAGI (reference sequence). CDR3 length: 15 amino acids. No DNA is listed. CDR3 amino acids: CASPPPLGAPQPQHF.

This clone shows up as medium-sized by frequency. The chain employs TRBV30 and TRBJ1-3; TCRdb returns TRBD1, unconfirmable since there is no DNA. Germline V CDR1 and CDR2: GTSNPN, SVGIG (reference sequence). The CDR3 spans 13 residues. The protein alone is recorded here. The CDR3 loop is CAWRGAPGNTIYF.

V is TRBV5-5 and J is TRBJ2-7. Germline V gene lookup returns CDR1 SGHKS and CDR2 YYEKEE (reference sequence). The CDR3 is 15 amino acids. The coding DNA is unavailable. CDR3: CASSPLGGHSYEQYF.

This sequence joins TRBV28 and TRBJ2-7; TCRdb gives TRBD2 as the D gene, but with no DNA this cannot be confirmed. Germline V gives CDR1 MDHEN, CDR2 SYDVKM. CDR3 length equals 12 residues. No DNA appears here. The CDR3 reads CASSLSGYEQYF.

The chain's CDR3 is CASSQDGGGDQPQHF. The V gene is TRBV4-2, the J gene TRBJ1-5. Germline CDR1 is LGHNA and CDR2 is YNFKEQ. The CDR3 covers 15 residues. The entry carries no DNA sequence.

This chain connects TRBV10-3 to TRBJ1-2; TCRdb indicates TRBD1, and absent DNA this call remains unverified. Germline V CDR1 and CDR2: ENHRY, SYGVKD. This CDR3 has 15 residues. DNA was not recorded. CDR3 sequence reads: CAISGWTGGSLGYTF.

The chain's CDR3 is CASSRTGDFDTEAFF. This chain links TRBV28 with TRBJ1-1; as DNA is missing, the TRBD1 call by TCRdb cannot be tested. Germline V gene sequence: CDR1 MDHEN, CDR2 SYDVKM. CDR3 size: 15 residues. No DNA appears here.

The CDR3: CASSRDYEQYF. The rearrangement joins TRBV7-9 to TRBJ2-7; TCRdb calls TRBD2, which cannot be checked without DNA. Germline CDR1 is SEHNR and CDR2 is FQNEAQ (reference sequence). The CDR3 contains 11 residues. Only the protein is on record.

CDR3 amino acids: CASSQVSFRLSTLGGNTIYF. The chain recombines TRBV4-2 with TRBJ1-3. The CDR3 sequence is 20 residues long. Only the protein is available. Germline V gives CDR1 LGHNA, CDR2 YNFKEQ.

The V call is TRBV4-2, the J call TRBJ1-2. This CDR3 spans 14 amino acids. DNA is not on record. CDR1 LGHNA and CDR2 YNFKEQ come from the germline V gene. CDR3 sequence reads: CASSQRTQGDGYTF.

The rearrangement uses TRBV10-3 and TRBJ1-1; the TCRdb call, TRBD1, lacks DNA for checking. There are 16 residues in the CDR3. No DNA is given. In germline, CDR1 is ENHRY, CDR2 SYGVKD. CDR3 sequence reads: CAISDSRGPMNTEAFF.

This CDR3 reads CASRRGWGSNEKLFF. The rearrangement uses TRBV4-1 and TRBJ1-4; TCRdb picks TRBD1, but there is no DNA to check that call. Germline-derived CDR1 and CDR2 are MGHRA and YSYEKL. CDR3 length: 15 amino acids. No DNA is given.

The CDR3 region is CASSQVGRVRRELFF. The chain is built from TRBV4-1 and TRBJ2-2; TCRdb's assignment of TRBD2 cannot be checked, as there is no DNA. The CDR3 totals 15 residues. The record lacks a DNA sequence. CDR1 MGHRA and CDR2 YSYEKL come from the germline V gene.

V gene TRBV7-2 combines with J gene TRBJ2-7; TCRdb's D call, TRBD1, is unchecked because there is no DNA. Germline-derived CDR1 and CDR2 are SGHTA and FQGNSA. The CDR3 sequence is 14 residues long. Only the protein sequence is given. CDR3 in amino acids: CASSLGPPSYEQYF.

The chain couples TRBV19 to TRBJ1-5; TCRdb names TRBD1, which stays unverified in the absence of DNA. CDR1 LNHDA and CDR2 SQIVND come from the germline V gene (reference sequence). This CDR3 is built from 16 residues. No nucleotide data were recorded. CDR3 sequence: CASSMYQGQGGQPQHF.

The gene calls are TRBV5-4 and TRBJ1-1. Germline CDR1 and CDR2: SGHNT and YYREEE (reference sequence). The length of the CDR3 is 14 residues. There is no recorded DNA. The CDR3 spells CASSPSLMNTEAFF.